This paragraph covers one T cell receptor beta chain sequence. V lost 2 bases and J lost 4; bases outside the gene matches: 5. Germline CDR1 and CDR2: GTSNPN and SVGIG (reference sequence). CDR3 length: 13 amino acids. These data originate in a study of graft-versus-host responses after intestinal transplantation. In the study overall: Grafts that recipients had were multivisceral, liver-intestinal, or isolated intestinal transplants.

The protocol was immunoSEQ multiplex PCR, while the TCRdb copy is restricted to in-frame clones and leaves out a portion. This table has over 5,000 clones, 20% to 30% appearing once. There were approximately 200,000 CFSE-labeled responder cells plated together with approximately 200,000 irradiated, violet-dye-labeled stimulator cells. A sort after the reaction isolated proliferating CFSE-low CD3+CD4+ and CD3+CD8+ responders. Sample: alloreactive CD4+ T cells from a mixed lymphocyte reaction culture, taken before transplantation. The subset is: CFSE-low proliferating T cells sorted from roughly six-day pre-transplant mixed lymphocyte reaction (GvH or HvG direction). The chain carries TRBV30 and TRBJ2-7, with 7 bases matching TRBD1. This sequence originates from a human patient who was an organ donor for intestinal transplantation. The CDR3 DNA sequence: TGTGCCTGGAGTCTGACAGGGAGATACGAGCAGTACTTC. It codes for CAWSLTGRYEQYF.